This TCR beta chain was recovered during a study of CXCR3-negative and CXCR3-positive naive CD8 T cells. UMI-labeled 5' RACE yielded the TRB cDNA libraries. TCRdb re-called the 5' RACE reads, yielding one record per CDR3 amino acid sequence without DNA. The sample includes tens of thousands of distinct CDR3 sequences. CDR3 size: 15 residues. CDR1 is KGHDR and CDR2 is SFDVKD in the germline V gene. Sequencing used memory CD8+ T cells from blood. The sequence was obtained from a human donor in good health. Some clones in this sample may be carry-over from other donors' samples. The chain employs TRBV24-1 and TRBJ2-2; with no DNA, the TCRdb D assignment of TRBD1 cannot be verified. CDR3 protein: CATSFGGADTGELFF.